A selection of T cell receptor beta chains follows, all from one sample in a study of sequential checkpoint blockade in melanoma. Sequencing used immunoSEQ multiplex PCR; TCRdb keeps in-frame clones, though not all of them. The table lists 8,100 or so clones, about 28% of them singletons, with roughly 5% in the top ten. This specimen was tumor tissue (inferred from file names), taken from a patient given nivolumab and ipilimumab in sequence. The receptors come from a human donor with melanoma. CDR3s include the opening cysteine and the closing phenylalanine or tryptophan. The D gene is left open where the match is weak. Rows give clone size only sometimes, using once, few, many, or a class for an expanded clone.

few TRBJ2-7 TRBD1 12 TRBV30 TGTGCCTGGACCGGACAGGGCTACGAGCAGTACTTC CAWTGQGYEQYF
few TRBJ2-2 TRBD1 15 TRBV6-8 TGTGCCAGCAACCTGGGACAGGGGAACACCGGGGAGCTGTTTTTT CASNLGQGNTGELFF
. TRBJ1-2 . 13 TRBV10-2 TGCGCCAGCACCCACCCAGGGGTCTACGGCTACACCTTC CASTHPGVYGYTF
. TRBJ2-7 . 14 TRBV10-2 TGCGCCAGCAGTGAGTCGACTCGACCCTACGAGCAGTACTTC CASSESTRPYEQYF
many TRBJ2-3 . 15 TRBV7-6 TGTGCCAGCAGCTTAGGCGGCTATTCCACAGATACGCAGTATTTT CASSLGGYSTDTQYF
. TRBJ2-1 . 15 TRBV12-1 TGTGCCAGCAGCGCACCGGGACTAGCGAACAATGAGCAGTTCTTC CASSAPGLANNEQFF
few TRBJ1-5 . 13 TRBV6-8 TGTGCCAGCAGCACAGCGGATAATCAGCCCCAGCATTTT CASSTADNQPQHF
once TRBJ2-6 . 18 TRBV19 TGTGCCAGTAGTTCTCGACAGCCGTTGGCCTCTGGGGCCAACGTCCTGACTTTC CASSSRQPLASGANVLTF
once TRBJ2-6 . 19 TRBV18 TGTGCCAGCTCACCATCAGGGGTCAACCCTCGGGCTGGGGCCAACGTCCTGACTTTC CASSPSGVNPRAGANVLTF
. TRBJ1-5 . 14 TRBV18 TGTGCCAGCTCACCAGGGCGGGGGAAGCAGCCCCAGCATTTT CASSPGRGKQPQHF
few TRBJ2-1 . 15 TRBV19 TGTGCCAGTAGTCCCGGGGGTGGGCGAGGTGGTGAGCAGTTCTTC CASSPGGGRGGEQFF
many TRBJ2-5 . 14 TRBV11-3 TGTGCCAGCAGCCGTCAGAGGTCGGTTGGGACCCAGTACTTC CASSRQRSVGTQYF
medium-sized TRBJ2-3 TRBD2 15 TRBV6-8 TGTGCCAGCAGTGCTAGCGGGAGGGAGACAGATACGCAGTATTTT CASSASGRETDTQYF
few TRBJ2-1 . 15 TRBV9 TGTGCCAGCAGCGGACAGCTTAGCGGACCTAATGAGCAGTTCTTC CASSGQLSGPNEQFF
few TRBJ1-6 TRBD1 13 TRBV6-8 TGTGCCATCAGTGGACAGGGAGATTCACCCCTCCACTTT CAISGQGDSPLHF
few TRBJ2-2 . 13 TRBV6-8 TGTGCCAGCAGTTGGATCCGTGACGGGGAGCTGTTTTTT CASSWIRDGELFF
. TRBJ2-7 TRBD1 15 TRBV30 TGTGCCTGGACCAAGGGAGGACAGGGGGCCTACGAGCAGTACTTC CAWTKGGQGAYEQYF
. TRBJ2-1 TRBD2 14 TRBV19 TGTGCCAGTAGCGGGACTAGCGGGAGACATGAGCAGTTCTTC CASSGTSGRHEQFF
. TRBJ2-5 . 14 TRBV18 TGTGCCAGCTCACTTCGGACACCTCCTTGGGACCAGTACTTC CASSLRTPPWDQYF
. TRBJ2-3 . 15 TRBV30 TGTGCCTGGAGCCGTACACCGGGGACCGGAGATACGCAGTATTTT CAWSRTPGTGDTQYF
. TRBJ2-1 . 13 TRBV23-1 TGCGCCAGCAGCCAATCTAGCTTCAATGAGCAGTTCTTC CASSQSSFNEQFF
. TRBJ2-7 TRBD2 14 TRBV23-1 TGCGCCAGCAGTCATGGGGGGGGATCCTACGAGCAGTACTTC CASSHGGGSYEQYF
. TRBJ1-1 . 14 TRBV6-8 TGTGCCAGCAGCCTAGAACTTAGGTACACTGAAGCTTTCTTT CASSLELRYTEAFF
many TRBJ1-1 . 14 TRBV9 TGTGCCAGCAGCGTAGTGCAGGGATCTACTGAAGCTTTCTTT CASSVVQGSTEAFF
. TRBJ2-7 . 13 TRBV23-1 TGCGCCAGCAGCTCCGAACTAGCTCACGAGCAGTACTTC CASSSELAHEQYF
many TRBJ2-5 TRBD1 16 TRBV9 TGTGCCAGCAGCGTGGCCGGGACAGGGGGTATGGAGACCCAGTACTTC CASSVAGTGGMETQYF
few TRBJ1-1 . 14 TRBV12-2 TGTGCAAGTCGCTTCAGGGGGCATAACACTGAAGCTTTCTTT CASRFRGHNTEAFF
. TRBJ2-7 . 12 TRBV30 TGTGCCTGGAGTCCTTGGGGCTACGAGCAGTACTTC CAWSPWGYEQYF
. TRBJ2-1 . 16 TRBV30 TGTGCCTGGAGCAACCCCGGGACATCCTCCTACAATGAGCAGTTCTTC CAWSNPGTSSYNEQFF
few TRBJ2-1 TRBD2 13 TRBV18 TGTGCCAGCTCCCCCGGACTAGCCAATGAGCAGTTCTTC CASSPGLANEQFF
. TRBJ1-5 . 15 TRBV5-1 TGCGCCAGCAGCCCAGGGGAGTATAGCAATCAGCCCCAGCATTTT CASSPGEYSNQPQHF
. TRBJ2-1 TRBD2 18 TRBV11-3 TGTGCCAGCAGCTTAGAGTTAGCGGGGGGGTGGACCTACAATGAGCAGTTCTTC CASSLELAGGWTYNEQFF
. TRBJ2-7 . 14 TRBV18 TGTGCCAGCTCACAAACTAGAAAGCCCTACGAGCAGTACTTC CASSQTRKPYEQYF
few TRBJ2-7 TRBD1 14 TRBV14 TGTGCCAGCAGCCAAGAGACAGGGCCGTACGAGCAGTACTTC CASSQETGPYEQYF
. TRBJ1-1 TRBD1 14 TRBV12-5 TGTGCCAGCAAATGGACAGGGGGTACCCCTGAAGCTTTCTTT CASKWTGGTPEAFF
few TRBJ2-7 TRBD1 16 TRBV6-8 TGTGCCAGCAGTCACCCGACGGGACAGGGCTCCTACGAGCAGTACTTC CASSHPTGQGSYEQYF
. TRBJ2-5 . 15 TRBV6-8 TGTGCCAGCAGCCGCGGACAGAGCTCCCAAGAGACCCAGTACTTC CASSRGQSSQETQYF
. TRBJ1-4 TRBD1 15 TRBV6-8 TGTGCCATCAGTGACTTGGGACAGGGGAGTGAAAAACTGTTTTTT CAISDLGQGSEKLFF
. TRBJ2-1 TRBD2 18 TRBV5-1 TGCGCCAGCAGCGCAGGACTAGCGGGGGCGCGGGGTGGCAATGAGCAGTTCTTC CASSAGLAGARGGNEQFF
few TRBJ1-2 TRBD1 15 TRBV6-1 TGTGCCAGCAGTGAAGAGGGACAGGGAGTTTCTGGCTACACCTTC CASSEEGQGVSGYTF
. TRBJ2-1 TRBD2 16 TRBV5-1 TGCGCCAGCAGCTTGGGAGCGGGAGAATCCTACAATGAGCAGTTCTTC CASSLGAGESYNEQFF
. TRBJ1-1 . 13 TRBV12-5 TGTGCTAGTGTGGGGGGGGAGAAGAGTGAAGCTTTCTTT CASVGGEKSEAFF
. TRBJ1-3 . 14 TRBV15 TGTGCCACCAGCGGCGACCCAAATCCAAACACCATATATTTT CATSGDPNPNTIYF
few TRBJ2-2 TRBD1 16 TRBV23-1 TGCGCCAGCAGCCCCACAGGGGGAGATAACACCGGGGAGCTGTTTTTT CASSPTGGDNTGELFF
few TRBJ2-5 . 13 TRBV14 TGTGCCAGCAGCCAAGATTTAGGCGGGACCCAGTACTTC CASSQDLGGTQYF
. TRBJ1-2 TRBD1 16 TRBV6-8 TGTGCCAGCAGTCCCCGTCACAGGGGGACTGAGTATGGCTACACCTTC CASSPRHRGTEYGYTF
. TRBJ1-2 TRBD1 16 TRBV15 TGTGCCACCAGCAAAGAAGGGACAGGGACTCTCTATGGCTACACCTTC CATSKEGTGTLYGYTF